This entry lists 18 T cell receptor beta chains sequenced from one sample in a study of chemoradiotherapy in HPV16-positive cancers. This table comes from immunoSEQ multiplex PCR, and its TCRdb copy is limited to in-frame clones, with some not included. The table records some 11,000 clones, around 68% of them present only once. The sample was collected from a patient who underwent chemoradiotherapy. The receptors here all came from a human donor with HPV-associated anogenital cancer.

The chain recombines TRBV11-2 with TRBJ2-7; D might be TRBD1 (5 bases). The V end was cut by 0 bases, the J end by 3 bases, with 9 bases between. The CDR3 is 14 amino acids. CDR1 SGHAT and CDR2 FQNNGV come from the germline V gene. CDR3 region: CASSLDRQSYEQYV. CDR3 nucleotides: TGTGCCAGCAGCTTAGATAGACAGAGCTACGAGCAGTACGTC.

The chain combines TRBV9 with TRBJ1-6, with a tentative D call TRBD1 (6 bases). The CDR3 has 15 amino acids. The V end was cut by 4 bases, the J end by 0 bases, with 8 bases between. CDR1 is SGDLS and CDR2 is YYNGEE in the germline V gene. This chain's CDR3 is CASSMDSSYNSPLHF. In DNA, the CDR3 is TGTGCCAGCAGCATGGACAGCTCCTATAATTCACCCCTCCACTTT.

CDR3 residues: CASSPAVAGEAGELFF. The CDR3 DNA reads as TGTGCCAGCAGCCCGGCGGTAGCGGGAGAGGCCGGGGAGCTGTTTTTT. The V gene is TRBV7-8, the J gene TRBJ2-2, with 9 bases matching TRBD2. Per the germline V gene, CDR1 is SGHVS and CDR2 is FQNEAQ. The CDR3 sequence is 16 residues long. Trimming removed 5 bases from V and 6 bases from J; junction bases left unmatched: 10.

The chain carries TRBV11-3 and TRBJ2-5, with 13 bases fitting TRBD2. CDR3 length: 16 amino acids. Germline CDR1 reads SGHNT; CDR2 reads YENEEA. J gave up 4 bases and V 5 bases, and 7 bases lay outside the gene matches. CDR3 amino acids: CASSRGLAGEGETQYF. In nucleotides, the CDR3 is TGTGCCAGCAGCCGCGGACTAGCGGGAGAGGGAGAGACCCAGTACTTC.

The chain has TRBV6-5 and TRBJ2-7; D gene unclear. Trimming removed 7 bases at V and 6 bases at J, with 10 bases between. This CDR3 comprises 11 residues. Germline CDR1 reads MNHEY; CDR2 reads SVGAGI. In DNA, the CDR3 is TGTGCCAGCAAAAAATTTGGCGAGCAGTACTTC. Translating it yields CASKKFGEQYF.

The table lists this clone with a few counts. The V call is TRBV16, the J call TRBJ1-4; the D is unclear. Germline V lookup: CDR1 KGHSY, CDR2 FQNENV. Trimming cost V 2 bases and J 2 bases, with 9 bases left between them. The CDR3 covers 15 residues. CDR3 coding DNA: TGTGCCAGCAGCCAAGACGGTTTGACTAATGAAAAACTGTTTTTT. This codes for CASSQDGLTNEKLFF.

The chain links TRBV6-1 to TRBJ1-5; D is ambiguous. Germline V gene lookup returns CDR1 MNHNS and CDR2 SASEGT. V lost 7 bases and J lost 4, with 17 bases in between. The CDR3 sequence is 15 residues long. The CDR3 sequence is CASTEWRTPNQPQHF. The CDR3, as DNA: TGTGCCAGCACCGAGTGGCGGACGCCTAATCAGCCCCAGCATTTT.

The gene calls are TRBV29-1 and TRBJ1-1; a weak D match, TRBD1 (6 bases). This CDR3 is built from 14 residues. From germline, CDR1 is SQVTM and CDR2 ANQGSEA. V lost 4 bases and J 6 bases, leaving 18 bases between the germline ends. CDR3 region: CSVARDNFVAEAFF. The CDR3 region has the DNA TGCAGCGTTGCGAGGGACAATTTTGTCGCTGAAGCTTTCTTT. Supplemented by reference TRBV29-1 and TRBJ1-1, the full variable domain reads SAVISQKPSRDICQRGTSLTIQCQVDSQVTMMFWYRQQPGQSLTLIATANQGSEATYESGFVIDKFPISRPNLTFSTLTVSNMSPEDSSIYLCSVARDNFVAEAFFGQGTRLTVV.

This clone turned up a few times. The chain links TRBV11-3 to TRBJ2-7, with TRBD1 as a possible D gene (6 bases). In germline, CDR1 is SGHNT, CDR2 YENEEA. The CDR3 spans 14 residues. The ends were cut back, 1 base at V and 6 bases at J, with 13 bases in the middle. CDR3 protein: CASSLVWTAVEQYF. CDR3 bases: TGTGCCAGCAGCTTAGTATGGACAGCGGTCGAGCAGTACTTC. The variable domain in full, with the rest retrieved from reference TRBV11-3 and TRBJ2-7, is EAGVVQSPRYKIIEKKQPVAFWCNPISGHNTLYWYLQNLGQGPELLIRYENEEAVDDSQLPKDRFSAERLKGVDSTLKIQPAELGDSAVYLCASSLVWTAVEQYFGPGTRLTVT.

The rearrangement uses TRBV11-3 and TRBJ1-1, with TRBD1 identical over 8 bases. Per the germline V gene, CDR1 is SGHNT and CDR2 is YENEEA. J gave up 5 bases and V 5 bases, and 7 bases lay outside the gene matches. There are 14 residues in the CDR3. CDR3 protein: CASSPAGTGTEAFF. CDR3 bases: TGTGCCAGCAGCCCCGCCGGGACAGGAACTGAAGCTTTCTTT. The variable domain in full, with the rest retrieved from reference TRBV11-3 and TRBJ1-1, is EAGVVQSPRYKIIEKKQPVAFWCNPISGHNTLYWYLQNLGQGPELLIRYENEEAVDDSQLPKDRFSAERLKGVDSTLKIQPAELGDSAVYLCASSPAGTGTEAFFGQGTRLTVV.

The V call is TRBV7-2, the J call TRBJ2-5, with 7 bases aligning to TRBD2. The junction had 8 bases not matched to a gene; V was cut back by 3 bases and J by 4 bases. The CDR3 loop spans 15 amino acids. The germline V gene has CDR1 SGHTA and CDR2 FQGNSA. The CDR3 nucleotides are TGTGCCAGCAGCTTGAGAGCGGGATCGGTAGAGACCCAGTACTTC. The encoded protein is CASSLRAGSVETQYF.

This clone was observed a few times. The rearrangement joins TRBV2 to TRBJ1-1, with D uncertain. The germline gives CDR1 SNHLY, CDR2 FYNNEI. V was cut by 1 base and J by 4 bases, with 4 bases left in between. There are 12 residues in the CDR3. The CDR3 nucleotides are TGTGCCAGCAGTGAAGGGTTCACTGAAGCTTTCTTT. It encodes CASSEGFTEAFF.

This clone appeared a few times. V gene TRBV7-8 combines with J gene TRBJ2-7; the D gene is possibly TRBD1 (6 bases). Germline CDR1 and CDR2: SGHVS and FQNEAQ. The CDR3 is made up of 15 amino acids. The V and J ends lost 1 base and 5 bases respectively, with 15 bases between them. DNA for the CDR3: TGTGCCAGCAGCTTAGAGAGAGGGGGAAGGAACGAGCAGTACGTC. It translates to CASSLERGGRNEQYV.

The chain has TRBV10-3 and TRBJ2-7, with D unclear. The V and J ends lost 10 bases and 2 bases respectively, with 12 bases between them. CDR1 is ENHRY, CDR2 SYGVKD, per germline. The CDR3 length is 12 residues. The CDR3 region is CATRSTPYEQYV. The CDR3 DNA follows: TGTGCCACCCGCTCTACCCCCTACGAGCAGTACGTC.

J is TRBJ2-2 and V is TRBV7-9, with TRBD2 matching 10 bases. CDR3 length equals 17 residues. After removal of 1 base from V and 4 bases from J, the junction contained 6 bases not matched to a gene. Germline V gene data show CDR1 as SEHNR and CDR2 as FQNEAQ (reference sequence). The CDR3 bases are TGTGCCAGCAGCTTAGTGGGGCTAGCGGGAGTCACCGGGGAGCTGTTTTTT. Translating it yields CASSLVGLAGVTGELFF.

The chain carries TRBV19 and TRBJ1-2, with D possibly matching TRBD1 (5 bases). This CDR3 is built from 14 residues. Trimming pared 6 bases from V and 7 bases from J, leaving 18 bases between. Germline loops: CDR1 LNHDA, CDR2 SQIVND (reference sequence). The CDR3 protein is CASSAGTTWRGYTF. The CDR3 DNA sequence: TGTGCCAGTAGCGCAGGGACTACATGGCGTGGCTACACCTTC.

This clone occurred once. V gene TRBV11-3 combines with J gene TRBJ2-7, with D unclear. Trimming stripped 3 bases from V and 2 bases from J, with 14 bases between. The CDR3 totals 15 residues. Germline CDR1 and CDR2: SGHNT and YENEEA. CDR3 in DNA: TGTGCCAGCAGCTTCGCGGAACATTTAACCTACGAGCAGTACTTC. It is translated as CASSFAEHLTYEQYF.

The rearrangement links TRBV6-5 to TRBJ2-4; possible D gene TRBD2, 6 bases. Germline V gives CDR1 MNHEY, CDR2 SVGAGI. V lost 0 bases and J lost 0, with 9 bases in between. CDR3 length equals 16 residues. Here the CDR3 DNA reads TGTGCCAGCAGTTACTCCGGGGGAAAAGCCAAAAACATTCAGTACTTC. The encoded protein is CASSYSGGKAKNIQYF.